Listed below are T cell receptor beta chains from one sample, sequenced in a study of blood T cell repertoires in COVID-19. TCRdb keeps only in-frame clones here, not all; method: immunoSEQ multiplex PCR. The data contain thousands of clones, 91% of them singletons. The source material was peripheral blood. The receptors were sampled from a woman between 45 and 60 years old with active COVID-19. The CDR3 runs from the conserved cysteine through the conserved F or W. The D gene is left open where the match is weak.

DNA: TGTGCCAGCAGCGTACTAGCGGGAGGGCCATATGAGCAGTTCTTC
CDR3: CASSVLAGGPYEQFF
V: TRBV6-5
J: TRBJ2-1
D: TRBD2
length: 15

DNA: TGTGCCAGCTACCCGGGGGGAAAGTACACTGAAGCTTTCTTT
CDR3: CASYPGGKYTEAFF
V: TRBV6-6
J: TRBJ1-1
D: NA
length: 14

DNA: TGTGCCAGCAGGGGTGGGCCGCCATTAAGTACTGAAGCTTTCTTT
CDR3: CASRGGPPLSTEAFF
V: TRBV6-5
J: TRBJ1-1
D: NA
length: 15

DNA: TGTGCCAGCTCACCGGGGGCTGCCCTTGGCTACACCTTC
CDR3: CASSPGAALGYTF
V: TRBV18
J: TRBJ1-2
D: NA
length: 13

DNA: TGTGCCAGCAGCCCCCGAGGCAGGGGGAACACTGAAGCTTTCTTT
CDR3: CASSPRGRGNTEAFF
V: TRBV7-9
J: TRBJ1-1
D: NA
length: 15

DNA: TGCAGCGCCAAAGGGACTTCCGACAATGAGCAGTTCTTC
CDR3: CSAKGTSDNEQFF
V: TRBV29-1
J: TRBJ2-1
D: NA
length: 13

DNA: TGTGCCAGCAGCTTATCTCAGGGTGATAGCAATCAGCCCCAGCATTTT
CDR3: CASSLSQGDSNQPQHF
V: TRBV11-2
J: TRBJ1-5
D: NA
length: 16

DNA: TGCAGCGCATGTTCTGACTTCACTGAAGCTTTCTTT
CDR3: CSACSDFTEAFF
V: TRBV29-1
J: TRBJ1-1
D: NA
length: 12

DNA: TGTGCCAGCAGTCGTCTAAAGAATTTCTCTGGAAACACCATATATTTT
CDR3: CASSRLKNFSGNTIYF
V: TRBV6-2/TRBV6-3
J: TRBJ1-3
D: NA
length: 16

DNA: TGTGCCAGCACACTATCGGGGGTATACGAGCAGTACTTC
CDR3: CASTLSGVYEQYF
V: TRBV28
J: TRBJ2-7
D: NA
length: 13

DNA: TGTGCCAGCAGCCAAGATAATGGACGAGGGAGGGCCATTGAGCAGTTCTTC
CDR3: CASSQDNGRGRAIEQFF
V: TRBV4-2
J: TRBJ2-1
D: TRBD2
length: 17

DNA: TGTGCCTGGAGTGTATACAGGGGGGCCTACGAGCAGTACTTC
CDR3: CAWSVYRGAYEQYF
V: TRBV30
J: TRBJ2-7
D: TRBD1
length: 14

DNA: TGCGCCAGCAGTGAGCCACAGGGTGGAGACTATGGCTACACCTTC
CDR3: CASSEPQGGDYGYTF
V: TRBV10-2
J: TRBJ1-2
D: NA
length: 15